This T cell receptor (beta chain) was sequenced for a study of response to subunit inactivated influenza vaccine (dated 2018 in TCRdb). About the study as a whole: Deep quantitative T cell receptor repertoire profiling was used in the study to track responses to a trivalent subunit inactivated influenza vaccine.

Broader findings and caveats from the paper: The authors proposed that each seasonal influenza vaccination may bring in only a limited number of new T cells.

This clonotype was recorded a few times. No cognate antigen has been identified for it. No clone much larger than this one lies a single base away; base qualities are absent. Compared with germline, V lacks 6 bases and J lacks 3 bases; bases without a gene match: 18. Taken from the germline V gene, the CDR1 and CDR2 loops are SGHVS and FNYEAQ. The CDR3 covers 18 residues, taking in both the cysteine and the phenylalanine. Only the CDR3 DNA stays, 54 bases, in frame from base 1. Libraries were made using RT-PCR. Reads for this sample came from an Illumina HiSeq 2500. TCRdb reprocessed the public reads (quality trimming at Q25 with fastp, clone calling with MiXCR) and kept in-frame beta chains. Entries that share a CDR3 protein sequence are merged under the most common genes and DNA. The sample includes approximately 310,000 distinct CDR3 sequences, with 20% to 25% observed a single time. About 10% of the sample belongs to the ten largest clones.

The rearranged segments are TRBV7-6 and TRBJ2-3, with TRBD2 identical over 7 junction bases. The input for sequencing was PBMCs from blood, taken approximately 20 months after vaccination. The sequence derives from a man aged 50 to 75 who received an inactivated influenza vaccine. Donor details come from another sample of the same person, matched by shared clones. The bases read TGTGCCAGCAGGCCGGGACCAGCGGGGCCAAAGCGAACAGATACGCAGTATTTT. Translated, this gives CASRPGPAGPKRTDTQYF.